Following are 8 T cell receptor beta chains from one sample sequenced in a study of cytomegalovirus exposure and HLA in healthy donors. The PCR made use of 60 Vbeta and 13 Jbeta primers. The protocol was immunoSEQ multiplex PCR, while the TCRdb copy is restricted to in-frame clones and leaves out a portion. This sample carries 100,000 or so clones, about four fifths of them seen once, and the ten largest clones take 1.9%. Sample: PBMCs. These receptors were collected from a woman aged 40 to 50 in good health and CMV-seronegative.

The chain has TRBV2 and TRBJ2-2; 8 bases fit TRBD1. The length of the CDR3 is 14 residues. V dropped 7 bases and J dropped 2; count of bases not matched to a gene: 3. CDR1 and CDR2 from the germline V gene are SNHLY and FYNNEI. This CDR3 reads CASKGQVNTGELFF. CDR3 bases: TGTGCCAGCAAGGGACAGGTTAACACCGGGGAGCTGTTTTTT. Filled out from reference TRBV2 and TRBJ2-2, the complete variable domain reads EPEVTQTPSHQVTQMGQEVILRCVPISNHLYFYWYRQILGQKVEFLVSFYNNEISEKSEIFDDQFSVERPDGSNFTLKIRSTKLEDSAMYFCASKGQVNTGELFFGEGSRLTVL.

The chain employs TRBV6-4 and TRBJ2-1, with D maybe TRBD1 (6 bases). The CDR3 loop spans 13 amino acids. V gave up 4 bases and J gave up 8 bases, with 12 bases separating them. Germline CDR1 MRHNA, CDR2 SNTAGT. In nucleotides, the CDR3 is TGTGCCAGCAGTGCACAAGCAGGGGATGAGCAGTTCTTC. Its protein product is CASSAQAGDEQFF.

V gene TRBV18 combines with J gene TRBJ2-1, with 7 positions matching TRBD2. V lost 1 base, J lost 6 bases, and 12 bases stayed unmatched. The CDR3 is 17 residues long. Germline values: CDR1 KGHSH, CDR2 LQKENI. The DNA for the CDR3 is TGTGCCAGCTCACCACGGTCTAGCGGTTATGAACTCAATGAGCAGTTCTTC. It codes for CASSPRSSGYELNEQFF. Based on the CDR3 plus reference TRBV18 and TRBJ2-1, the full variable domain is NAGVMQNPRHLVRRRGQEARLRCSPMKGHSHVYWYRQLPEEGLKFMVYLQKENIIDESGMPKERFSAEFPKEGPSILRIQQVVRGDSAAYFCASSPRSSGYELNEQFFGPGTRLTVL.

The rearrangement joins TRBV30 to TRBJ1-2, with 8 bases identical to TRBD1. Germline V gives CDR1 GTSNPN, CDR2 SVGIG (reference sequence). The CDR3 sequence is 13 residues long. V was pared by 6 bases and J by 2 bases, with 5 bases of the junction left unmatched. CDR3 nucleotides: TGTGCCTGCCCGGACAGGGTCAACTATGGCTACACCTTC. Translated, it gives CACPDRVNYGYTF. The full variable domain, its missing parts supplied by reference TRBV30 and TRBJ1-2, is SQTIHQWPATLVQPVGSPLSLECTVEGTSNPNLYWYRQAAGRGLQLLFYSVGIGQISSEVPQNLSASRPQDRQFILSSKKLLLSDSGFYLCACPDRVNYGYTFGSGTRLTVV.

The chain uses TRBV27 and TRBJ1-2, with TRBD1 matching over 8 bases. The CDR3 runs to 14 residues. Trimming took 6 bases from V and 4 from J; bases not matched to a gene: 7. Germline V gene sequence: CDR1 MNHEY, CDR2 SMNVEV (reference sequence). The CDR3 bases are TGTGCCAGCAGGACAGGGGCCGCTCTCTATGGCTACACCTTC. Translating gives CASRTGAALYGYTF.

This clone was picked up one time. Relative to the germline gene, one junction end is altered; a read error may explain this. The V call is TRBV6-1, the J call TRBJ1-5, with D perhaps matching TRBD1 (6 bases). Germline assignment: CDR1 MNHNS and CDR2 SASEGT. The CDR3 totals 13 residues. CDR3 coding DNA: TGTGCCAGCAGTGAAGCGCGAGGACAGCCCCAGCACTTT. As protein: CASSEARGQPQHF.

The rearrangement uses TRBV28 and TRBJ2-2; the D gene is possibly TRBD1 (7 bases). The CDR3 is 16 amino acids. CDR1 is MDHEN, CDR2 SYDVKM, per germline. Trimming pared 5 bases from V and 8 bases from J, leaving 21 bases between. DNA of the CDR3: TGTGCCAGCAGTCCTCCTGGACAGGAGGCGGGGGGGGAGCTGTTTTTT. Its protein is CASSPPGQEAGGELFF.

V gene TRBV21-1 combines with J gene TRBJ2-3; no check of the table's D call, TRBD2, against the DNA was made. TRBV21-1 is labeled a pseudogene. CDR3 length equals 17 residues. The CDR3 spells CASRGLAGAGGTDTQYF. The CDR3 DNA sequence: TGTGCCAGCAGAGGACTAGCGGGAGCCGGGGGCACAGATACGCAGTATTTT.